Each of the 8 T cell receptor beta chains below was sequenced from the same sample in a study of cytomegalovirus exposure and HLA in healthy donors. PCR primers comprised 60 Vbeta and 13 Jbeta primers. Produced via immunoSEQ multiplex PCR; TCRdb's table is partial and in-frame only. The table shows 100,000 to 140,000 clones, with 60% to 75% occurring only once. Sequenced input: PBMCs. The receptors were sampled from a man aged 25 to 45 in good health and CMV-seronegative.

The chain joins TRBV18 to TRBJ2-7, with D maybe TRBD1 (6 bases). Germline lookup yields CDR1 KGHSH and CDR2 LQKENI. V lost 1 base and J lost 2, with 6 bases in between. The CDR3 loop spans 13 amino acids. The CDR3 DNA reads as TGTGCCAGCTCACCACAGGGGGCCTACGAGCAGTACTTC. It codes for CASSPQGAYEQYF.

The rearrangement joins TRBV5-5 to TRBJ2-1; a possible D gene is TRBD2 (5 bases). Germline assignment: CDR1 SGHKS and CDR2 YYEKEE (reference sequence). The germline V and J ends were trimmed by 4 bases and 0 bases, with 8 bases remaining between them. The CDR3 contains 14 residues. In DNA, the CDR3 is TGTGCCAGCAGCGAAGCGGCCTCCTACAATGAGCAGTTCTTC. This codes for CASSEAASYNEQFF.

Only a few counts were recorded for this clone. V usage is TRBV4-2 and J usage is TRBJ2-1; TRBD2 aligns across 14 bases. The CDR3 spans 19 residues. Unmatched junction bases numbered 13, after V lost 3 bases and J lost 6 bases. The germline V gene encodes CDR1 LGHNA and CDR2 YNFKEQ. DNA of the CDR3: TGTGCCAGCAGCCAGCTCTTGACCGGGACTAGCGGGAGCAGCAATGAGCAGTTCTTC. It specifies CASSQLLTGTSGSSNEQFF.

This sequence joins TRBV30 and TRBJ1-1, with D perhaps TRBD1 (5 bases). CDR3 size: 12 residues. Germline CDR1 reads GTSNPN; CDR2 reads SVGIG (reference sequence). Trimming cost V 1 base and J 6 bases, with 9 bases left between them. This chain's CDR3 is CAWSAGVAEAFF. The CDR3 DNA sequence: TGTGCCTGGAGTGCGGGGGTCGCTGAAGCTTTCTTT. The entire variable domain, with the rest obtained from reference TRBV30 and TRBJ1-1, is as follows: SQTIHQWPATLVQPVGSPLSLECTVEGTSNPNLYWYRQAAGRGLQLLFYSVGIGQISSEVPQNLSASRPQDRQFILSSKKLLLSDSGFYLCAWSAGVAEAFFGQGTRLTVV.

V and J are TRBV4-1 and TRBJ2-7; 8 bases fit TRBD2. V gave up 4 bases and J gave up 3 bases; unmatched junction bases: 8. The germline V gene encodes CDR1 MGHRA and CDR2 YSYEKL. The CDR3 consists of 15 residues. The CDR3 DNA reads TGCGCCAGCAGCCGACCGTTAGCGGGACTCTACGAGCAGTACTTC. It codes for CASSRPLAGLYEQYF.

J is TRBJ2-5 and V is TRBV6-5; TRBD2 matches at 7 bases. Unmatched junction bases numbered 4, after V lost 7 bases and J lost 2 bases. The CDR3 is 13 residues long. Germline loops: CDR1 MNHEY, CDR2 SVGAGI. In nucleotides, the CDR3 is TGTGCCAGCAAGCTAGCGGCACAAGAGACCCAGTACTTC. It is translated as CASKLAAQETQYF.

This clone was seen a few times. This rearrangement joins TRBV6-1 to TRBJ1-1; 8 bases agree with TRBD1. The junction had 5 bases not matched to a gene; V was cut back by 5 bases and J by 6 bases. This CDR3 region has 13 residues. Germline assignment: CDR1 MNHNS and CDR2 SASEGT. The CDR3 spells CASSTRTGSEAFF. The CDR3 nucleotides are TGTGCCAGCAGTACCCGGACAGGGTCTGAAGCTTTCTTT.

V and J are TRBV28 and TRBJ2-1, with 9 bases lining up with TRBD2. There are 15 residues in the CDR3. CDR1 and CDR2 (germline): MDHEN, SYDVKM. Trimming at V came to 7 bases and at J to 2 bases, leaving 6 bases not matched to a gene. The CDR3 loop reads CASNQKRGAYNEQFF. CDR3 in DNA: TGTGCCAGCAACCAAAAGCGGGGGGCCTACAATGAGCAGTTCTTC.